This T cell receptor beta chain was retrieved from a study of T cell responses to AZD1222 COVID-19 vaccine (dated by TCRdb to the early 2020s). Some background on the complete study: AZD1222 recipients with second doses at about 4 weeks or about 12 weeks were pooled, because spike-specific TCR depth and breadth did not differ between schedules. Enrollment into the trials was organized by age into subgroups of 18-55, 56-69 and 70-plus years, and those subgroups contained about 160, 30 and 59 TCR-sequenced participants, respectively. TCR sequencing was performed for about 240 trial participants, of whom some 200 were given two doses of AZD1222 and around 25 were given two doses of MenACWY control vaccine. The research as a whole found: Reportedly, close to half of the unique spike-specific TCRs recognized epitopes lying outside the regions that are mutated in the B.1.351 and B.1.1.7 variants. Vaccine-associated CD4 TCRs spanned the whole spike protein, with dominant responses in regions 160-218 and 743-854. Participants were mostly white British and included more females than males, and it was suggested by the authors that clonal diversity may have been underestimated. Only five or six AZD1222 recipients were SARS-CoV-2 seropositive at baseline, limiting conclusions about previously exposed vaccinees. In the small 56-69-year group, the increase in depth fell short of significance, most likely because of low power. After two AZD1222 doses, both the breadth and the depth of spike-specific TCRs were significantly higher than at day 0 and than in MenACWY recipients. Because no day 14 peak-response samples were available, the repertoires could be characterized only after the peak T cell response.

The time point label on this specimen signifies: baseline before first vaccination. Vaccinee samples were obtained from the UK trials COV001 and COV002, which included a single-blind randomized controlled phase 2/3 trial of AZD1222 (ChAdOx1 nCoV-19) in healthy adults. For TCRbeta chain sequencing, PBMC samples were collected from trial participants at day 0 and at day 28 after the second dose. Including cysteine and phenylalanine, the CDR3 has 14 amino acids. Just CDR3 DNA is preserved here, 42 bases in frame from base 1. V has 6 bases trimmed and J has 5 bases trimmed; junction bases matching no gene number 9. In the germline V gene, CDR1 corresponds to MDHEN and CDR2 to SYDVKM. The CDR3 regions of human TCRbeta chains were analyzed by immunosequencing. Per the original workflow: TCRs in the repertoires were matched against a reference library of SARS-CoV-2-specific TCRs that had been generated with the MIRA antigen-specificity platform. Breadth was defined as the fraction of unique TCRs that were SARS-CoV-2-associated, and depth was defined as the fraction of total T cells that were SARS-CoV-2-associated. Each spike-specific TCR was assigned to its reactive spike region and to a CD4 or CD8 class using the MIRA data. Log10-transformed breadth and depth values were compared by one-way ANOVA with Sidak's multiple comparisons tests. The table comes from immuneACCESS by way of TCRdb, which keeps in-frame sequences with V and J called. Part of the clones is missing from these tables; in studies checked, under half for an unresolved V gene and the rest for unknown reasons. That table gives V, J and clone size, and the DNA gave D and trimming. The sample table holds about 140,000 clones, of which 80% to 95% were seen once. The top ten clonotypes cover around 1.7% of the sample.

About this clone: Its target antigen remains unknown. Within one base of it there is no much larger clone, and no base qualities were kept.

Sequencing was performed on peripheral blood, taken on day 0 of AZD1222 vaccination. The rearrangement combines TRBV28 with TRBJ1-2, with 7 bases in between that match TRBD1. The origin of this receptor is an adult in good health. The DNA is TGTGCCAGCAGCATAGGGCCAGGGGGATATGGCTACACCTTC. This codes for CASSIGPGGYGYTF.